This T cell receptor (beta chain) was captured in a study of T-cell reconstitution after alpha-beta-depleted transplantation in children. Germline V CDR1 and CDR2: SGHDT, YYEEEE. This CDR3 has 15 amino acids. V gave up 1 base and J gave up 1 base, with 12 bases separating them. Preparing the TCRbeta library involved the use of unique molecular identifiers. TCRdb reanalysed the PCR reads using MiXCR and keeps one entry per CDR3 protein. The sample shows 250,000 to 350,000 distinct CDR3 sequences, 9.5% to 10% of them seen only once. Sequencing used PBMCs from the stem cell graft donor, obtained from the stem cell graft. The receptor was derived from a human donor who donated a stem cell graft to a child with SCID. V and J are TRBV5-6 and TRBJ2-7, with TRBD1 as a possible D gene (5 bases). The CDR3 is CASSLKDSLSYEQYF. The DNA of the CDR3 is TGTGCCAGCAGCTTGAAAGACAGCCTATCCTACGAGCAGTACTTC.